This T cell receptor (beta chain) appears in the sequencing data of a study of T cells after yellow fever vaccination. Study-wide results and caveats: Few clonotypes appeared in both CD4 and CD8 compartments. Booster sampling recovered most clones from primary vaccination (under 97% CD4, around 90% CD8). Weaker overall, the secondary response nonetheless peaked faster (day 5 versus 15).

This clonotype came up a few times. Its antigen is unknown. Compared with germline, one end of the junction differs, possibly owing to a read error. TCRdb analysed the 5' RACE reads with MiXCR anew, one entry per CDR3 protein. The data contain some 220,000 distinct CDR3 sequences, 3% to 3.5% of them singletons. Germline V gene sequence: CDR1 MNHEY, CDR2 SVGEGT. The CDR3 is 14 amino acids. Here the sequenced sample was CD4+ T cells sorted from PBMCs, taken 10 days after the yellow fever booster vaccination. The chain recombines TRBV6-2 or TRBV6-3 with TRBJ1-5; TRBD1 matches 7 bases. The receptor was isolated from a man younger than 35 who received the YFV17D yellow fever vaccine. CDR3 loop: CASSYWDSSQPQHF. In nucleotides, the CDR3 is TGTGCCAGCAGTTACTGGGACAGCAGTCAGCCCCAGCATTTT.